These 22 T cell receptor beta chains share one sample of origin, sequenced in a study of cytomegalovirus exposure and HLA in healthy donors. Primers: 60 Vbeta forward and 13 Jbeta reverse. Sequenced by immunoSEQ multiplex PCR; TCRdb stores in-frame clones only, minus some. The table has roughly 140,000 clones, around 70% seen once. The sequenced material came from PBMCs. Receptor source: a middle-aged man in good health and CMV-seronegative.

This chain joins TRBV2 and TRBJ1-2, with D tentatively TRBD1 (5 bases). CDR1 and CDR2 (germline): SNHLY, FYNNEI. This CDR3 is 13 amino acids long. V shed 1 base and J shed 6 bases, with 9 bases lying between them. CDR3 residues: CASSEGQTDGYTF. In DNA form, the CDR3 reads TGTGCCAGCAGTGAAGGACAGACTGATGGCTACACCTTC. The full variable domain, its missing parts supplied by reference TRBV2 and TRBJ1-2, is EPEVTQTPSHQVTQMGQEVILRCVPISNHLYFYWYRQILGQKVEFLVSFYNNEISEKSEIFDDQFSVERPDGSNFTLKIRSTKLEDSAMYFCASSEGQTDGYTFGSGTRLTVV.

This clone occurred a few times. V is TRBV6-1 and J is TRBJ1-2, with D unresolved. Germline CDR1 and CDR2: MNHNS and SASEGT. V lost 2 bases, J lost 2 bases, and 9 bases lay in between. CDR3 size: 14 residues. CDR3 DNA sequence: TGTGCCAGCAGTGAACGGGAGGGAAACTATGGCTACACCTTC. Residues: CASSEREGNYGYTF.

This chain links TRBV28 with TRBJ1-5; no definite D call. The CDR3 totals 14 residues. Germline V lookup: CDR1 MDHEN, CDR2 SYDVKM. Trimming cost V 5 bases and J 7 bases, with 15 bases left between them. The DNA for the CDR3 is TGTGCCAGCAGTCTGGTCGGGGTGAGGCAGCCCCAGCATTTT. Protein product: CASSLVGVRQPQHF.

The chain joins TRBV7-9 to TRBJ2-7; D is possibly TRBD1 (6 bases). Germline values: CDR1 SEHNR, CDR2 FQNEAQ (reference sequence). The CDR3 loop spans 12 amino acids. Trimming left V 1 base short and J 7 bases short, with 8 bases between. This CDR3 reads CASSLGQDEQYF. The DNA for the CDR3 is TGTGCCAGCAGCTTAGGACAGGATGAGCAGTACTTC.

The chain combines TRBV7-2 with TRBJ2-1, with D perhaps matching TRBD2 (5 bases). The CDR3 loop spans 14 amino acids. CDR1 SGHTA and CDR2 FQGNSA come from the germline V gene. V was trimmed by 7 bases and J by 6 bases, leaving 16 bases between them. CDR3 in DNA: TGTGCCAGCACCTGGAGTAGAGGGAGCAATGAGCAGTTCTTC. It codes for CASTWSRGSNEQFF.

The V and J genes are TRBV2 and TRBJ1-6; D gene ambiguous. The CDR3 is made up of 13 amino acids. Germline V gene sequence: CDR1 SNHLY, CDR2 FYNNEI. Between the trimmed V and J ends, which lost 5 bases and 9 bases, there was a span of 11 bases. Here the CDR3 DNA reads TGTGCCAGCAGTCAACGGGAGCGTTCACCCCTCCACTTT. It encodes CASSQRERSPLHF.

The chain uses TRBV6-5 and TRBJ1-1; TRBD1 aligns across 7 bases. Germline loops: CDR1 MNHEY, CDR2 SVGAGI. This CDR3 spans 15 amino acids. The J segment lost 1 base and the V segment lost 3 bases, leaving 5 bases of the junction unmatched. The CDR3 loop reads CASSYNRGANTEAFF. The CDR3 bases are TGTGCCAGCAGTTATAACAGGGGTGCGAACACTGAAGCTTTCTTT.

A remark on this clone: Distinct nucleotide sequences in the sample also encode this CDR3. The chain uses TRBV9 and TRBJ1-5, with a possible D match to TRBD1 (5 bases). V shed 0 bases and J shed 4 bases, with 8 bases lying between them. CDR3 size: 14 residues. Germline V gives CDR1 SGDLS, CDR2 YYNGEE. CDR3: CASSVGQGNQPQHF. CDR3 nucleotides: TGTGCCAGCAGCGTAGGGCAGGGAAATCAGCCCCAGCATTTT. The full variable domain, in which reference TRBV9 and TRBJ1-5 provide the parts outside the CDR3, is DSGVTQTPKHLITATGQRVTLRCSPRSGDLSVYWYQQSLDQGLQFLIQYYNGEERAKGNILERFSAQQFPDLHSELNLSSLELGDSALYFCASSVGQGNQPQHFGDGTRLSIL.

The rearrangement joins TRBV30 to TRBJ2-1; 10 bases line up with TRBD1. V was pared by 5 bases and J by 2 bases, with 3 bases of the junction left unmatched. The germline V gene has CDR1 GTSNPN and CDR2 SVGIG (reference sequence). This CDR3 region has 14 residues. This CDR3 is CAWGGQGTYNEQFF. Written as DNA, the CDR3 is TGTGCCTGGGGGGGACAGGGGACCTACAATGAGCAGTTCTTC.

This clone was detected a few times. The J gene is TRBJ1-1, the V gene TRBV30, with D maybe TRBD1 (6 bases). V was cut by 5 bases and J by 3 bases, with 10 bases left in between. Germline CDR1 reads GTSNPN; CDR2 reads SVGIG (reference sequence). The CDR3 runs to 12 residues. DNA of the CDR3: TGTGCCTGGGGAAGGACAGACACTGAAGCTTTCTTT. Its protein is CAWGRTDTEAFF.

This chain uses TRBV4-1 with TRBJ2-5; 8 positions agree with TRBD2. This CDR3 contains 18 residues. CDR1 and CDR2 (germline): MGHRA, YSYEKL. V lost 0 bases to trimming and J lost 5 bases; unmatched junction nucleotides: 14. The CDR3, as DNA: TGCGCCAGCAGCCAAGATAGGTTGGCGGCGGGGGGCCGGGAGACCCAGTACTTC. Amino acids: CASSQDRLAAGGRETQYF.

The chain uses TRBV10-2 and TRBJ1-2, with TRBD1 as a possible D gene (6 bases). Germline V lookup: CDR1 WSHSY, CDR2 SAAADI. This CDR3 spans 14 amino acids. Deletions cut 9 bases from V and 4 bases from J, with 18 bases between. In nucleotides, the CDR3 is TGCGCCAGTAGTTACCACAGGGATCCCTATGGCTACACCTTC. Amino acids: CASSYHRDPYGYTF.

The CDR3 loop reads CASSLPGQNYGYTF. CDR3 nucleotides: TGTGCCAGCAGCTTACCGGGACAGAACTATGGCTACACCTTC. V and J are TRBV7-8 and TRBJ1-2, with 7 nucleotides matching TRBD1. The CDR3 extends over 14 amino acids. V shed 2 bases and J 2 bases; nucleotides not matched to a gene: 2. CDR1 SGHVS and CDR2 FQNEAQ come from the germline V gene.

This chain connects TRBV6-1 to TRBJ1-2; 12 nucleotides agree with TRBD1. Per germline, CDR1 MNHNS and CDR2 SASEGT. The trim removed 2 bases at V and 2 bases at J, leaving 12 bases unmatched. There are 19 residues in the CDR3. CDR3 amino acids: CASSEWEGQGALRNYGYTF. CDR3 DNA sequence: TGTGCCAGCAGTGAATGGGAGGGACAGGGGGCCCTCCGGAACTATGGCTACACCTTC.

This clone was counted a few times. The rearrangement uses TRBV15 and TRBJ2-7, with 7 bases aligning to TRBD1. The V and J ends lost 2 bases and 7 bases, in that order; junction bases with no gene match: 11. CDR3 length: 15 residues. Germline CDR1 reads LNHNV; CDR2 reads YYDKDF (reference sequence). The CDR3 spells CATSRPGQITGEQYF. The CDR3 nucleotides read TGTGCCACCAGCAGACCGGGACAGATAACGGGGGAGCAGTACTTC.

The CDR3 bases are TGTGCCAGCAGCCAAGATGGGCAGAGGGCCTACGAGCAGTACTTC. Its translation: CASSQDGQRAYEQYF. V and J are TRBV14 and TRBJ2-7; D perhaps matches TRBD2 (5 bases). V shed 0 bases and J shed 2 bases, with 11 bases lying between them. CDR3 length equals 15 residues. The germline CDR1 and CDR2 sequences are SGHDN and FVKESK.

V usage is TRBV19 and J usage is TRBJ2-5; TRBD1 aligns across 8 bases. Germline CDR1 LNHDA, CDR2 SQIVND (reference sequence). This CDR3 contains 16 residues. Trimming removed 3 bases from V and 4 bases from J; junction bases left unmatched: 10. The CDR3 bases are TGTGCCAGTAGTATGAACTGGGACAGGTATCTAGAGACCCAGTACTTC. Translating gives CASSMNWDRYLETQYF.

This clone was detected a few times. The chain is built from TRBV10-2 and TRBJ2-2; 13 bases line up with TRBD2. Germline CDR1 is WSHSY and CDR2 is SAAADI. V trimming: 6 bases; J trimming: 5 bases; junction bases outside the gene matches: 15. The length of the CDR3 is 19 residues. CDR3: CASRGTEGLAGRSTGELFF. CDR3 nucleotide sequence: TGCGCCAGCAGAGGGACTGAGGGACTAGCGGGACGAAGTACCGGGGAGCTGTTTTTT.

This chain links TRBV6-6 with TRBJ2-7; 10 bases fit TRBD2. CDR3 length equals 14 residues. From germline, CDR1 is MNHNY and CDR2 SVGAGI (reference sequence). V shed 5 bases and J 1 base; nucleotides not matched to a gene: 2. The CDR3 DNA reads as TGTGCCAGCAGTAGCGGGAGGGCTTCCTACGAGCAGTACTTC. Protein sequence: CASSSGRASYEQYF.

This clone was counted between two and nine times. This chain links TRBV9 with TRBJ2-2; 7 nucleotides line up with TRBD1. Germline V gene sequence: CDR1 SGDLS, CDR2 YYNGEE. The CDR3 consists of 16 residues. Trimming cost V 2 bases and J 1 base; bases outside gene matches: 5. CDR3 DNA: TGTGCCAGCAGCGTTACTACAGGGGAGAACACCGGGGAGCTGTTTTTT. Translating gives CASSVTTGENTGELFF.

This chain links TRBV15 with TRBJ2-1; 11 nucleotides line up with TRBD1. V was clipped by 3 bases and J by 3 bases; unmatched bases: 1. The CDR3 loop spans 15 amino acids. CDR1 and CDR2 (germline): LNHNV, YYDKDF (reference sequence). CDR3 loop: CATSRGQGDYNEQFF. The CDR3 nucleotides are TGTGCCACCAGCAGGGGACAGGGGGACTACAATGAGCAGTTCTTC.

CDR3 sequence reads: CSVGPNGGTEAFF. CDR3 DNA sequence: TGCAGCGTTGGGCCGAACGGAGGCACTGAAGCTTTCTTT. V usage is TRBV29-1 and J usage is TRBJ1-1, with D hard to call. The CDR3 runs to 13 residues. The V end lost 4 bases, the J end lost 4 bases, and 13 bases lay between the germline ends. Germline CDR1 reads SQVTM; CDR2 reads ANQGSEA. The complete variable domain, with remaining parts taken from reference TRBV29-1 and TRBJ1-1, reads SAVISQKPSRDICQRGTSLTIQCQVDSQVTMMFWYRQQPGQSLTLIATANQGSEATYESGFVIDKFPISRPNLTFSTLTVSNMSPEDSSIYLCSVGPNGGTEAFFGQGTRLTVV.